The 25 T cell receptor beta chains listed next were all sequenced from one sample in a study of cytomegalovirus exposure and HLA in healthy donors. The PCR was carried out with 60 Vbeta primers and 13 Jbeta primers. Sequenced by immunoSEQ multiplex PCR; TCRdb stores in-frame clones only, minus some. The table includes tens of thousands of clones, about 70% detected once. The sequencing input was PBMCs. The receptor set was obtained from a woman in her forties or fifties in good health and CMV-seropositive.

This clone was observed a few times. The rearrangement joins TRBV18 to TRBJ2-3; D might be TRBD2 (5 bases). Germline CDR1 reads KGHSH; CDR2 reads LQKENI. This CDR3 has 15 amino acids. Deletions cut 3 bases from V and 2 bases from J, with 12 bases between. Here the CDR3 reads CASSPDSTPTDTQYF. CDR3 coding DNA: TGTGCCAGCTCACCGGACTCTACCCCCACAGATACGCAGTATTTT.

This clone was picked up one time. The CDR3 reads CASSVRQPQGQFF. The CDR3, as DNA: TGTGCCAGCAGTGTGAGGCAGCCCCAGGGGCAGTTCTTC. J is TRBJ2-1 and V is TRBV2, with TRBD1 as a possible D gene (5 bases). The CDR3 sequence is 13 residues long. Trimming took 4 bases from V and 12 from J, leaving 16 bases between them. CDR1 and CDR2 (germline): SNHLY, FYNNEI.

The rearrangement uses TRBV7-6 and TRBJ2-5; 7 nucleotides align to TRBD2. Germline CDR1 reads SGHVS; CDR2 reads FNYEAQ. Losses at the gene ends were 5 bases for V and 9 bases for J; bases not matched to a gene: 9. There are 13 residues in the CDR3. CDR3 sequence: CASSPSNAGAQYF. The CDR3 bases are TGTGCCAGCAGCCCCTCGAACGCGGGGGCCCAGTACTTC.

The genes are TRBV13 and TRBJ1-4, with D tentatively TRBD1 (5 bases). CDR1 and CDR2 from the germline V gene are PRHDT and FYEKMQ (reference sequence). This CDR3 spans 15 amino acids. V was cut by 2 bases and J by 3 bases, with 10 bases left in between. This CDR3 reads CASSLTGSPNEKLFF. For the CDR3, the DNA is TGTGCCAGCAGCTTAACAGGCTCTCCTAATGAAAAACTGTTTTTT. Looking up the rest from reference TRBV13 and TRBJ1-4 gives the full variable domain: AAGVIQSPRHLIKEKRETATLKCYPIPRHDTVYWYQQGPGQDPQFLISFYEKMQSDKGSIPDRFSAQQFSDYHSELNMSSLELGDSALYFCASSLTGSPNEKLFFGSGTQLSVL.

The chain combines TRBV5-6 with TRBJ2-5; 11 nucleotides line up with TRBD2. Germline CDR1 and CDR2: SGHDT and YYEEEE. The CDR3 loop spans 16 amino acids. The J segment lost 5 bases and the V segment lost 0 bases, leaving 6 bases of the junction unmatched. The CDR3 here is CASSLGLAGTTETQYF. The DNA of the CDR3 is TGTGCCAGCAGCTTGGGACTAGCGGGGACGACCGAGACCCAGTACTTC. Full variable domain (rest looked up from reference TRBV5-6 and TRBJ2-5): DAGVTQSPTHLIKTRGQQVTLRCSPKSGHDTVSWYQQALGQGPQFIFQYYEEEERQRGNFPDRFSGHQFPNYSSELNVNALLLGDSALYLCASSLGLAGTTETQYFGPGTRLLVL.

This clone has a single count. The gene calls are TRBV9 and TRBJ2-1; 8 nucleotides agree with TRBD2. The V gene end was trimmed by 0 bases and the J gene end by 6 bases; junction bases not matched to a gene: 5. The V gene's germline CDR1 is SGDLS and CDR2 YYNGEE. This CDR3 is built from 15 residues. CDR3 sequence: CASSVAGLATNEQFF. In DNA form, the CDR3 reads TGTGCCAGCAGCGTAGCTGGACTAGCTACCAATGAGCAGTTCTTC.

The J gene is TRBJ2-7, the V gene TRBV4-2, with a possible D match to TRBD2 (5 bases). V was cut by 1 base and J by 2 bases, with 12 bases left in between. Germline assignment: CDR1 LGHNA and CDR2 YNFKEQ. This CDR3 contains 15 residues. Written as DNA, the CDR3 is TGTGCCAGCAGCCAAGTATTAGCGTTAGCCTACGAGCAGTACTTC. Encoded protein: CASSQVLALAYEQYF.

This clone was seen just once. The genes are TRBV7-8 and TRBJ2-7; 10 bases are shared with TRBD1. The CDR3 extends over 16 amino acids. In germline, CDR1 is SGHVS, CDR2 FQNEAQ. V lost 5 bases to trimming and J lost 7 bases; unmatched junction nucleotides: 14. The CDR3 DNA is TGTGCCAGCAGCAGAAGCCGTGGGGACAGGGGTGGAGAGCAGTACTTC. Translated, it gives CASSRSRGDRGGEQYF.

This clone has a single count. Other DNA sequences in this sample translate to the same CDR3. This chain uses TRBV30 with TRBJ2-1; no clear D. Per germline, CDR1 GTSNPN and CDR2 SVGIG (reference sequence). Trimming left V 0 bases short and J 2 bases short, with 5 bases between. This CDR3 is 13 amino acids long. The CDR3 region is CAWSVQTYNEQFF. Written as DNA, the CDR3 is TGTGCCTGGAGTGTCCAAACCTACAATGAGCAGTTCTTC.

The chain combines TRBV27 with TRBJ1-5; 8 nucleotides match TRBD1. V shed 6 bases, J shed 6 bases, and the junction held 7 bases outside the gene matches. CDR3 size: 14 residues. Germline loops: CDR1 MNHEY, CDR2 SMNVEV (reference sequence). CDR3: CASRPGQVGQPQHF. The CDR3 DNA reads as TGTGCCAGCAGACCGGGACAGGTGGGTCAGCCCCAGCATTTT.

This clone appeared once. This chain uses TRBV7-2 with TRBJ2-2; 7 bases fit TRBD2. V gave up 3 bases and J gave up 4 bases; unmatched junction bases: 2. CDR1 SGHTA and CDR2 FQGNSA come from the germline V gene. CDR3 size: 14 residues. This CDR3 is CASSLGGSTGELFF. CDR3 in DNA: TGTGCCAGCAGCTTGGGCGGGAGCACCGGGGAGCTGTTTTTT.

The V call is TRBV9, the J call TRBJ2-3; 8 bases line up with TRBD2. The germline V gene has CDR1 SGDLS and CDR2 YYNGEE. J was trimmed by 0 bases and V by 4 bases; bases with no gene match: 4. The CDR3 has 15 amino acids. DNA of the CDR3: TGTGCCAGCAGCCAATCTAGCGGGAGCACAGATACGCAGTATTTT. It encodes CASSQSSGSTDTQYF.

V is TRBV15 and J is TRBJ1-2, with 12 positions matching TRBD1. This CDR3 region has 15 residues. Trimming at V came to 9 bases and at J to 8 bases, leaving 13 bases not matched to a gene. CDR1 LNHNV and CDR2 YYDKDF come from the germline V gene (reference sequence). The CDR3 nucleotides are TGTGCCACTTTCCACGCCGGGACAGGGGGCTCGGGCTACACCTTC. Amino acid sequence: CATFHAGTGGSGYTF.

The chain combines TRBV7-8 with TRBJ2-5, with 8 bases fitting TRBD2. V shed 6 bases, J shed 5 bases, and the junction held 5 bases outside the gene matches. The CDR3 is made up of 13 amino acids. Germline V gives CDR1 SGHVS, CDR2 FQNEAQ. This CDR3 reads CASRHERGETQYF. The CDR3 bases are TGTGCCAGCAGACATGAGCGGGGGGAGACCCAGTACTTC.

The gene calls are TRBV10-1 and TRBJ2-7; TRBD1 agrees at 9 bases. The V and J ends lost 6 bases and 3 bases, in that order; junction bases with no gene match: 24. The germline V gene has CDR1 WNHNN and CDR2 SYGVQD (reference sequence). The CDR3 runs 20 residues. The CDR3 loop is CASSAGQGQGGVKTDYEQYF. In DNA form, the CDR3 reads TGCGCCAGCAGCGCGGGACAGGGCCAAGGAGGGGTAAAGACGGACTACGAGCAGTACTTC.

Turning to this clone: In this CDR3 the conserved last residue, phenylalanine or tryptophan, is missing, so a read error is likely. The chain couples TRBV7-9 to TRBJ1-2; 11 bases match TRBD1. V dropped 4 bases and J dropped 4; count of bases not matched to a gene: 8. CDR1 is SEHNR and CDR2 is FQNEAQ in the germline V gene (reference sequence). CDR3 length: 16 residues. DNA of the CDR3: TGTGCCAGCAGCTCCGGGACAGGGGGTAATGGCTATGGCTACACCGTC. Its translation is CASSSGTGGNGYGYTV.

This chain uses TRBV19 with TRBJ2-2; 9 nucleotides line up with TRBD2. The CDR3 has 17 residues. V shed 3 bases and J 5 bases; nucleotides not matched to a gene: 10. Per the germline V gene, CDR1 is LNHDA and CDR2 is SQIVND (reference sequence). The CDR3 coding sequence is TGTGCCAGTAGTATGTCTCGCGGGAGGGCCTCGACCGGGGAGCTGTTTTTT. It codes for CASSMSRGRASTGELFF.

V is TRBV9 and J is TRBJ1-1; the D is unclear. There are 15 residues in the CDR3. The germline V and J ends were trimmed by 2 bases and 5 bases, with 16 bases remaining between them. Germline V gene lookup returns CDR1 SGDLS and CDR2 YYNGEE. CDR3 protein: CASSVRVGSGTEAFF. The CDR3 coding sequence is TGTGCCAGCAGCGTCCGGGTGGGGAGCGGGACTGAAGCTTTCTTT.

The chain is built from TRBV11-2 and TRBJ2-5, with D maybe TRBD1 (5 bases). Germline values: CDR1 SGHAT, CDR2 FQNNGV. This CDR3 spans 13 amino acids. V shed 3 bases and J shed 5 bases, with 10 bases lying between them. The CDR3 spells CASSFSGSETQYF. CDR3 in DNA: TGTGCCAGCAGCTTTTCAGGGTCGGAGACCCAGTACTTC.

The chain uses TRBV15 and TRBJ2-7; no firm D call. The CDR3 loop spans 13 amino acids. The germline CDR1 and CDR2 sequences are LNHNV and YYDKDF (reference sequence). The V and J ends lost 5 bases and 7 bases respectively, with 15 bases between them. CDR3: CATSPAPPWEQYF. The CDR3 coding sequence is TGTGCCACCAGCCCCGCGCCCCCCTGGGAGCAGTACTTC. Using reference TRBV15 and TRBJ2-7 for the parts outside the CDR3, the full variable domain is DAMVIQNPRYQVTQFGKPVTLSCSQTLNHNVMYWYQQKSSQAPKLLFHYYDKDFNNEADTPDNFQSRRPNTSFCFLDIRSPGLGDTAMYLCATSPAPPWEQYFGPGTRLTVT.

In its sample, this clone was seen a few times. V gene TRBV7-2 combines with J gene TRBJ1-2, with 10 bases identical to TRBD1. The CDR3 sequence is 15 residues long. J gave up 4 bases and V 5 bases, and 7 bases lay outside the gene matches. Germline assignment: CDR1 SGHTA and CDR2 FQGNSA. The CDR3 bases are TGTGCCAGCAGCGCTGACAGGGGGCATCGCTATGGCTACACCTTC. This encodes CASSADRGHRYGYTF.

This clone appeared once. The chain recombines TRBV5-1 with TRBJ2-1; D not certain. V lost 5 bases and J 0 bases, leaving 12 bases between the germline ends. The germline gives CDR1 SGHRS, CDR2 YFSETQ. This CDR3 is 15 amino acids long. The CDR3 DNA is TGCGCCAGCAGTATGTCTTCCGGCTCCTACAATGAGCAGTTCTTC. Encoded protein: CASSMSSGSYNEQFF.

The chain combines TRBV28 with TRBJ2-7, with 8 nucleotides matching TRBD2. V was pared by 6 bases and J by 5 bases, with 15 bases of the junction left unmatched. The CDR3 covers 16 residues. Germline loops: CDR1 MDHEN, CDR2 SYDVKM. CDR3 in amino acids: CASRRAGVLGVDEQYF. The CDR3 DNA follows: TGTGCCAGCAGAAGAGCGGGAGTGTTAGGAGTCGACGAGCAGTACTTC.

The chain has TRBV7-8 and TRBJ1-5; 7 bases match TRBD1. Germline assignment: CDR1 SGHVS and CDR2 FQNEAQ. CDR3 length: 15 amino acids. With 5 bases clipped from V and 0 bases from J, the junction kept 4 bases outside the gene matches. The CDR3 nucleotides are TGTGCCAGCAGCACAACAGGGGATAGCAATCAGCCCCAGCATTTT. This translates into CASSTTGDSNQPQHF.

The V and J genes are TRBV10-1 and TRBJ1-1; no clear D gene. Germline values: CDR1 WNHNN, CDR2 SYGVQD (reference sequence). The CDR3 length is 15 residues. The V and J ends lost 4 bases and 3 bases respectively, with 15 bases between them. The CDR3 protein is CASSASRPEDTEAFF. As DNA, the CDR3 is TGCGCCAGCAGTGCTTCGAGACCCGAGGACACTGAAGCTTTCTTT.